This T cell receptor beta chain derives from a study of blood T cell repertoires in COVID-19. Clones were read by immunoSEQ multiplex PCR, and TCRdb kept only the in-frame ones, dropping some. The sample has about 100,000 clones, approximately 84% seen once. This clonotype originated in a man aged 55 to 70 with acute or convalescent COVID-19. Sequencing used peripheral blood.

The CDR3 nucleotides are TGTGCCAGTAGTATTTCGGGGACAGGCAGAGAAAAACTGTTTTTT. Protein product: CASSISGTGREKLFF. The chain is built from TRBV19 and TRBJ1-4; 8 nucleotides agree with TRBD1. The trim removed 3 bases at V and 8 bases at J, leaving 8 bases unmatched. CDR3 length: 15 residues. Germline lookup yields CDR1 LNHDA and CDR2 SQIVND (reference sequence).